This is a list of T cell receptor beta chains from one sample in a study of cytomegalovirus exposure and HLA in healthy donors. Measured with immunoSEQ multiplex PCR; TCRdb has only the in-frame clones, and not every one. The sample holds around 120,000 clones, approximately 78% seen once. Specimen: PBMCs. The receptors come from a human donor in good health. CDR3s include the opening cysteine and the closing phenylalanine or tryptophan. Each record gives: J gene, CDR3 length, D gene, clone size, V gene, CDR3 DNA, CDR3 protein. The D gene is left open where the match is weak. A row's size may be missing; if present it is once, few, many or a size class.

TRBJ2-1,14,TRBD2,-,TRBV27,TGTGCCAGCGGGGGGGTCTCCTCCTACAATGAGCAGTTCTTC,CASGGVSSYNEQFF
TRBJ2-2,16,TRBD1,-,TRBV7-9,TGTGCCAGCAGCTTAGTAGGGACAGGCAGGGACGGGGAGCTGTTTTTT,CASSLVGTGRDGELFF
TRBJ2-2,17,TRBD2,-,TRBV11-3,TGTGCCAGCAGCTTCTGGACTAGCGGGGGGCAGACCGGGGAGCTGTTTTTT,CASSFWTSGGQTGELFF
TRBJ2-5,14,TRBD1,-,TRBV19,TGTGCCAGTAGGAGACAGGGGGTTCAAGAGACCCAGTACTTC,CASRRQGVQETQYF
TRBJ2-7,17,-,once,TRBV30,TGTGCCTGGAGTGTACTGTGGCCCAAGGGGCTCATGCACGAGCAGTACTTC,CAWSVLWPKGLMHEQYF
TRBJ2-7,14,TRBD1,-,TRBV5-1,TGCGCCAGCAGCTTGTTAGCAGGGGGCTACGAGCAGTACTTC,CASSLLAGGYEQYF
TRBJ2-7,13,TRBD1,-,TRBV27,TGTGCCAGCAGTTCAAGACAGGGGAACGAGCAGTACTTC,CASSSRQGNEQYF
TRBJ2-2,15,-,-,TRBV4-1,TGCGCCAGCAGCCAAGAGACGAGGTTGGCCGGGGAGCTGTTTTTT,CASSQETRLAGELFF
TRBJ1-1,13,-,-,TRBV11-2,TGTGCCAGCAGCTTAGTTAGAGGCGGTGAAGCTTTCTTT,CASSLVRGGEAFF
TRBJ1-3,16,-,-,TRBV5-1,TGCGCCAGCAGCTTAACTCCGCTTGGTGCTGGAAACACCATATATTTT,CASSLTPLGAGNTIYF
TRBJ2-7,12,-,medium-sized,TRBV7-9,TGTGCCAGCAGCTCGGACAACTACGAGCAGTACTTC,CASSSDNYEQYF
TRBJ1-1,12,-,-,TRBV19,TGTGCCAGTAGTATAGGGCGGGGTGAAGCTTTCTTT,CASSIGRGEAFF
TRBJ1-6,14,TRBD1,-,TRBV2,TGTGCCAGCAGGGACAGGACAGGGGATTCACCCCTCCACTTT,CASRDRTGDSPLHF
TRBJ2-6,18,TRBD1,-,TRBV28,TGTGCCAGCAGAACCGACAGGGGGCCGAACTCTGGGGCCAACGTCCTGACTTTC,CASRTDRGPNSGANVLTF
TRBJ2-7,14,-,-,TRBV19,TGTGCCAGTAGTATGGGTGGGGCCAACTACGAGCAGTACTTC,CASSMGGANYEQYF
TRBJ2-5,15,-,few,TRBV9,TGTGCCAGCAGCGTAGCGGTGGGGCCCCCCGCGACCCAGTACTTC,CASSVAVGPPATQYF
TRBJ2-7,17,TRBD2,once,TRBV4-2,TGTGCCAGCAGCCGTCTCGCTACTAGCGAACAATCCTACGAGCAGTACTTC,CASSRLATSEQSYEQYF
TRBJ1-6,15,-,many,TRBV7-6,TGTGCCAGCAGCTTAGCCGCAGGGAATAATTCACCCCTCCACTTT,CASSLAAGNNSPLHF
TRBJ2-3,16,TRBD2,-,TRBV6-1,TGTGCCAGCAGTGCGGATAGCGGGGGGGCGACAGATACGCAGTATTTT,CASSADSGGATDTQYF
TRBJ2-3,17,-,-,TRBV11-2,TGTGCCAGCAGCTCCCTCCAGTCTAGCAGGCCCACAGATACGCAGTATTTT,CASSSLQSSRPTDTQYF
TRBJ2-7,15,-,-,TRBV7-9,TGTGCCAGCAGCCCCCTGGGGGGAGAGTCGGGCGAGCAGTACTTC,CASSPLGGESGEQYF
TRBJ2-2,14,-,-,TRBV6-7,TGTGCCAGCAGTTATGGAGGGCCGACCGGGGAGCTGTTTTTT,CASSYGGPTGELFF
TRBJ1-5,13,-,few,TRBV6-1,TGTGCCAGCAGTGATCGAGCGTTTCAGCCCCAGCATTTT,CASSDRAFQPQHF
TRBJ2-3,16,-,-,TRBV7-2,TGTGCCAGCAGCTTAGGGGCTAGCAGAGGGACAGATACGCAGTATTTT,CASSLGASRGTDTQYF
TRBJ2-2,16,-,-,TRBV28,TGTGCCAGCAGTCCCGGACATTGGGTGGGAACCGGGGAGCTGTTTTTT,CASSPGHWVGTGELFF
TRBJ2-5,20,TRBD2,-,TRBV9,TGTGCCAGCAGCGTAGGGGACGCGGCTAGCGGGGCCGCCTTGCCAGAGACCCAGTACTTC,CASSVGDAASGAALPETQYF
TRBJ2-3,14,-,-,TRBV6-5,TGTGCCAGCAGTTACCGGGGAAGCACAGATACGCAGTATTTT,CASSYRGSTDTQYF
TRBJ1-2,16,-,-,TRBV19,TGTGCCAGTAGTCCCCACTTGACAGGTTCTAACTATGGCTACACCTTC,CASSPHLTGSNYGYTF
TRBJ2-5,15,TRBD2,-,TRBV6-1,TGTGCCAGCAGTGATCGAGCGGGAGGCACAGAGACCCAGTACTTC,CASSDRAGGTETQYF
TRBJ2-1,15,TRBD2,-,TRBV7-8,TGTGCCAGCAGCTTTGGGACTAGCAGGATGCATGAGCAGTTCTTC,CASSFGTSRMHEQFF
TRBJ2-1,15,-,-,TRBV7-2,TGTGCCAGCAGCCCTGGCATCAACTCCTACAATGAGCAGTTCTTC,CASSPGINSYNEQFF
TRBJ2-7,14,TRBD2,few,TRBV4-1,TGCGCCAGCAGCCAAGTGGGACTAGCTGGCGAGCAGTACTTC,CASSQVGLAGEQYF
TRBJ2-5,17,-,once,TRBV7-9,TGTTCCAGCAGACCCGGACAGTCCGACATGACCCAAGAGACCCAGTACTTC,CSSRPGQSDMTQETQYF
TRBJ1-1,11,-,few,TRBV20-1,TGCAGTGCTAGGGGGCTCACTGAAGCTTTCTTT,CSARGLTEAFF
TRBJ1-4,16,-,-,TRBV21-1,TGTGCCAGCAGCACAAATCGCGGGACAGATTATGAAAAACTGTTTTTT,CASSTNRGTDYEKLFF
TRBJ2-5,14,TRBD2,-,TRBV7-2,TGTGCCAGCAGCCTGGGACTAGCGCGGGAGACCCAGTACTTC,CASSLGLARETQYF
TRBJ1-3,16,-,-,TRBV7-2,TGTGCCAGCAGCTTAGGCCCTCCAGTCTCTGGAAACACCATATATTTT,CASSLGPPVSGNTIYF
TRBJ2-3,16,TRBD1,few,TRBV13,TGTGCCAGCAGCAAGAGGGACAGTTATAGCACAGATACGCAGTATTTT,CASSKRDSYSTDTQYF
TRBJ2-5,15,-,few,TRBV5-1,TGCGCCAGCAGCGATCAGGGCCACCGTCAAGAGACCCAGTACTTC,CASSDQGHRQETQYF
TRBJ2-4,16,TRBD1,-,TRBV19,TGTGCCAGTAGTATAGGGACAGGGGGAGCCAAAAACATTCAGTACTTC,CASSIGTGGAKNIQYF
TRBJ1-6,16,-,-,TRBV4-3,TGCGCCAGCAGCCAAGTGGCGGGCAGCTATAATTCACCCCTCCACTTT,CASSQVAGSYNSPLHF
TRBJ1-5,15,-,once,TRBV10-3,TGTGCCATCAGTGAGGCAGGGCTTAGCAATCAGCCCCAGCATTTT,CAISEAGLSNQPQHF
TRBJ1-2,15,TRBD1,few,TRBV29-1,TGCAGCGTTGGCTCTCTAGTCGGGACAGACTATGGCTACACCTTC,CSVGSLVGTDYGYTF
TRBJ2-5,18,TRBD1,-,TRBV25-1,TGTGCCAGCAGTGAAATGGTGACAGGGGGGCCCATCCAAGAGACCCAGTACTTC,CASSEMVTGGPIQETQYF
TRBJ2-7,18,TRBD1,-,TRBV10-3,TGTGCCATCAGTGGAACAAAGACGGGACAGGAAAGCTCCTACGAGCAGTACTTC,CAISGTKTGQESSYEQYF
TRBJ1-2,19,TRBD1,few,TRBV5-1,TGCGCCAGCAGCTCAGGAGGAGACAGGGGCCGCTCATCTAACTATGGCTACACCTTC,CASSSGGDRGRSSNYGYTF
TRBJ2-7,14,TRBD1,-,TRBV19,TGTGCCAGTAGTAGCCCGGGGACAGGCCCCGAGCAGTACTTC,CASSSPGTGPEQYF
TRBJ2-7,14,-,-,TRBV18,TGTGCCAGCTCACCTCCGGGATGGTCGGGGGAGCAGTACTTC,CASSPPGWSGEQYF
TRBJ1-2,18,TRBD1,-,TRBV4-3,TGCGCCAGCAGCCAAGACGTCGACAGGGGGGTTGGGGGATATGGCTACACCTTC,CASSQDVDRGVGGYGYTF
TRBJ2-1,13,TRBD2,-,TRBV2,TGTGCCAGCAGTCTGACTAGCGGGACTGAGCAGTTCTTC,CASSLTSGTEQFF
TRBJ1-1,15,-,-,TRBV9,TGTGCCAGCAGCGTGACCGGGACATCCAACACTGAAGCTTTCTTT,CASSVTGTSNTEAFF
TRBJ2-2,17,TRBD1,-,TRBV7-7,TGTGCTAGCAGCCCCGGGACAGGGGGACTAGGAACCGGGGAGCTGTTTTTT,CASSPGTGGLGTGELFF
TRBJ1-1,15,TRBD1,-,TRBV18,TGTGCCAGCTCGGCTGGGACAGGGATGAACACTGAAGCTTTCTTT,CASSAGTGMNTEAFF
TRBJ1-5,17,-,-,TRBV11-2,TGTGCCAGCATCCATCCCCCCACCGGTCTGGGCAATCAGCCCCAGCATTTT,CASIHPPTGLGNQPQHF
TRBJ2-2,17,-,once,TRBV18,TGTGCCAGCTCACCACCGAGACCAGAGGGCCCAACCGGGGAGCTGTTTTTT,CASSPPRPEGPTGELFF
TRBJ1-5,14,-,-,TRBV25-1,TGTGCCAGCAGTGAACCGGGGAACAATCAGCCCCAGCATTTT,CASSEPGNNQPQHF
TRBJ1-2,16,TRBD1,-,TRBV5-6,TGTGCCAGCAGCTCACCGGGACAGGGCCCCCTTAGGGGCTACACCTTC,CASSSPGQGPLRGYTF
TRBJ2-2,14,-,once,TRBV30,TGTGCCTGGAGTGTACTGAGCGGTACCGGGGAGCTGTTTTTT,CAWSVLSGTGELFF
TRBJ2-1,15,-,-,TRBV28,TGTGCCAGCAGTTCCCGGAGCGGGTACTACAATGAGCAGTTCTTC,CASSSRSGYYNEQFF